This T cell receptor (beta chain) was identified in a study of vaccination effects on CD4 cells after COVID-19. The wider study: Median timing of post-vaccine samples was 72 days after the second dose. Study-wide results and limits: Marked clonal contraction was seen late after vaccination (in both infection- and vaccine-induced clones). Healthy vaccinees' vaccine-induced clones included only 1 of 255 that recognized common cold coronaviruses.

The J segment lost 4 bases and the V segment lost 4 bases, leaving 8 bases of the junction unmatched. CDR3 length: 16 residues. Germline CDR1 and CDR2: SGHTA and FQGNSA. TCRdb's copy holds only in-frame clones and misses some; the assay was immunoSEQ multiplex PCR. There are about 59,000 clones in the sample; 60% to 80% occur only once, and about 2.1% lies in the top ten. Of note for this clone: Its antigen is undetermined.

With the ViraFEST assay, the study expanded antigen-specific CD4+ T cells using viral peptide pools, then sequenced them. A 10-day culture period preceded the isolation of CD4+ T cells. BNT162b2 vaccine or mRNA-1273 vaccine was given to participants in two doses. Half-medium exchanges with IL-2 medium took place on days 3 and 7. The receptor was isolated from a human donor who received a COVID-19 vaccine. The V call is TRBV7-2, the J call TRBJ2-5; the match to TRBD2 covers 11 bases. Sequencing used CD4+ T cells from PBMCs cultured with HCoV-OC43 spike peptides, obtained after COVID-19 vaccination. Regarding subset: HCoV-OC43 spike overlapping peptide pool stimulation. As DNA, the CDR3 is TGTGCCAGCAGCTCTAATTTAGCGGGGGGGCTAGAGACCCAGTACTTC. It encodes CASSSNLAGGLETQYF.